The 31 T cell receptor beta chains below were found in one sample sequenced in a study of cytomegalovirus exposure and HLA in healthy donors. PCR was performed using 60 Vbeta and 13 Jbeta primers. Using immunoSEQ multiplex PCR, the repertoire was profiled, and TCRdb retains in-frame clones only, with some absent. The sample includes 200,000 or so clones, about 79% of them seen just once. Material: PBMCs. These receptors originate from a boy aged 2 to 10 in good health and CMV-seronegative.

The V and J genes are TRBV4-1 and TRBJ2-2; TRBD1 agrees at 9 bases. The length of the CDR3 is 17 residues. CDR1 is MGHRA, CDR2 YSYEKL, per germline. J was trimmed by 6 bases and V by 0 bases; bases with no gene match: 8. The CDR3 DNA reads as TGCGCCAGCAGCCAAGATATTCGGACAGGGGACCCCGGGGAGCTGTTTTTT. Translation gives CASSQDIRTGDPGELFF.

This clone was recorded only once. The V call is TRBV5-6, the J call TRBJ1-2; 7 positions match TRBD1. This CDR3 spans 14 amino acids. The germline gives CDR1 SGHDT, CDR2 YYEEEE. J was trimmed by 3 bases and V by 4 bases; bases with no gene match: 6. The CDR3, as DNA: TGTGCCAGCAGCACCAGGGGGTTTGACTATGGCTACACCTTC. It is translated as CASSTRGFDYGYTF. The full variable domain, in which reference TRBV5-6 and TRBJ1-2 provide the parts outside the CDR3, is DAGVTQSPTHLIKTRGQQVTLRCSPKSGHDTVSWYQQALGQGPQFIFQYYEEEERQRGNFPDRFSGHQFPNYSSELNVNALLLGDSALYLCASSTRGFDYGYTFGSGTRLTVV.

The chain employs TRBV5-8 and TRBJ1-2; D gene uncertain. The CDR3 loop spans 15 amino acids. Germline values: CDR1 SGHTS, CDR2 YDEGEE. Deletions cut 6 bases from V and 1 base from J, with 16 bases between. CDR3 residues: CASTTAARNNYGYTF. The DNA for the CDR3 is TGTGCCAGCACCACCGCGGCCCGAAATAACTATGGCTACACCTTC.

This clone came up once. J is TRBJ1-1 and V is TRBV2, with D maybe TRBD1 (5 bases). The CDR3 totals 11 residues. Germline-derived CDR1 and CDR2 are SNHLY and FYNNEI. Trimming pared 8 bases from V and 6 bases from J, leaving 10 bases between. CDR3 residues: CASGRGPEAFF. The CDR3 DNA reads TGTGCCAGCGGGAGGGGTCCTGAAGCTTTCTTT.

The V call is TRBV7-2, the J call TRBJ2-6; 7 bases agree with TRBD1. V shed 5 bases, J shed 4 bases, and the junction held 8 bases outside the gene matches. This CDR3 spans 16 amino acids. Germline lookup yields CDR1 SGHTA and CDR2 FQGNSA. The CDR3 here is CASSLSTGTGANVLTF. The DNA of the CDR3 is TGTGCCAGCAGCCTTTCGACAGGGACAGGGGCCAACGTCCTGACTTTC.

The rearrangement links TRBV7-9 to TRBJ2-5; maybe TRBD1 (6 bases). Germline CDR1 SEHNR, CDR2 FQNEAQ (reference sequence). This CDR3 region has 13 residues. The ends were cut back, 10 bases at V and 1 base at J, with 13 bases in the middle. CDR3 amino acids: CATRTDFQETQYF. The CDR3, as DNA: TGTGCCACGCGGACAGACTTCCAAGAGACCCAGTACTTC.

The chain uses TRBV7-9 and TRBJ2-1; D is possibly TRBD2 (5 bases). With 5 bases removed from V and 5 bases from J, the gap between germline ends came to 16 bases. CDR3 length equals 15 residues. Germline V gene lookup returns CDR1 SEHNR and CDR2 FQNEAQ (reference sequence). DNA for the CDR3: TGTGCCAGCAGCCATCCTGCCGGGGTCAACAATGAGCAGTTCTTC. It translates to CASSHPAGVNNEQFF.

The rearrangement uses TRBV2 and TRBJ2-3; D is perhaps TRBD1 (6 bases). V lost 2 bases to trimming and J lost 3 bases, with 6 bases between them. The CDR3 length is 13 residues. Per germline, CDR1 SNHLY and CDR2 FYNNEI. DNA for the CDR3: TGTGCCAGCAGTGAACAGGGGACAGATACGCAGTATTTT. Encoded protein: CASSEQGTDTQYF.

The genes are TRBV7-9 and TRBJ2-5, with a weak D call TRBD1 (5 bases). Between the trimmed V and J ends, which lost 5 bases and 5 bases, there was a span of 12 bases. CDR1 and CDR2 from the germline V gene are SEHNR and FQNEAQ (reference sequence). This CDR3 contains 13 residues. CDR3 DNA: TGTGCCAGCAGCCTCAGGGCCCGGGAGACCCAGTACTTC. Translated: CASSLRARETQYF. Complete variable domain (other parts from reference TRBV7-9 and TRBJ2-5): DTGVSQNPRHKITKRGQNVTFRCDPISEHNRLYWYRQTLGQGPEFLTYFQNEAQLEKSRLLSDRFSAERPKGSFSTLEIQRTEQGDSAMYLCASSLRARETQYFGPGTRLLVL.

V is TRBV21-1 and J is TRBJ1-4; the D call TRBD1 from the table was never checked on the DNA. TRBV21-1 is given as a pseudogene. The CDR3 consists of 14 residues. CDR3 sequence (DNA): TGTGCCAGCAGCAACCGGGACAGGGTTGAAAAACTGTTTTTT. Amino acids: CASSNRDRVEKLFF.

This clone has only a few counts. The chain has TRBV4-2 and TRBJ2-7; 7 bases match TRBD1. With 3 bases clipped from V and 3 bases from J, the junction kept 11 bases outside the gene matches. CDR3 size: 16 residues. Germline CDR1 reads LGHNA; CDR2 reads YNFKEQ. The CDR3 reads CASSHLSGTVDYEQYF. The CDR3 bases are TGTGCCAGCAGCCACTTGTCCGGGACAGTGGACTACGAGCAGTACTTC.

As for this clone: Other DNA sequences from this sample encode an identical CDR3 as well. V is TRBV5-1 and J is TRBJ1-1; 7 nucleotides align to TRBD1. This CDR3 region has 13 residues. After removal of 4 bases from V and 5 bases from J, the junction contained 5 bases not matched to a gene. The germline gives CDR1 SGHRS, CDR2 YFSETQ. The CDR3 region is CASSIGQATEAFF. CDR3 nucleotide sequence: TGCGCCAGCAGCATAGGACAGGCGACTGAAGCTTTCTTT.

V is TRBV5-1 and J is TRBJ2-3; no definite D call. Deletions cut 4 bases from V and 0 bases from J, with 9 bases between. Germline CDR1 reads SGHRS; CDR2 reads YFSETQ. The CDR3 is 14 amino acids. CDR3 in amino acids: CASSTDTSTDTQYF. The CDR3 DNA reads as TGCGCCAGCAGCACCGACACCAGCACAGATACGCAGTATTTT.

J is TRBJ1-6 and V is TRBV7-9; TRBD1 aligns across 8 bases. CDR1 SEHNR and CDR2 FQNEAQ come from the germline V gene (reference sequence). With V trimmed by 3 bases and J by 9 bases, 13 bases remained unmatched. CDR3 size: 17 residues. CDR3 nucleotide sequence: TGTGCCAGCAGCTTGTGGGTCGGGAGGACAGGGAGTTCACCCCTCCACTTT. Its protein is CASSLWVGRTGSSPLHF.

The CDR3 reads CASSFRDRGGRETQYF. The CDR3 DNA sequence: TGCGCCAGCAGCTTTCGGGACAGGGGAGGGCGAGAGACCCAGTACTTC. This rearrangement joins TRBV5-1 to TRBJ2-5, with TRBD1 matching over 10 bases. The CDR3 has 16 residues. With 2 bases clipped from V and 4 bases from J, the junction kept 8 bases outside the gene matches. Germline V gene data show CDR1 as SGHRS and CDR2 as YFSETQ.

The chain carries TRBV5-1 and TRBJ1-1, with no clear D. Per the germline V gene, CDR1 is SGHRS and CDR2 is YFSETQ. Trimming pared 5 bases from V and 3 bases from J, leaving 14 bases between. The CDR3 extends over 14 amino acids. The CDR3 sequence: CASREGVTYTEAFF. CDR3 sequence (DNA): TGCGCCAGCAGGGAGGGCGTCACGTACACTGAAGCTTTCTTT.

The CDR3 reads CASAGAGNYGYTF. The CDR3 region has the DNA TGTGCCAGTGCAGGGGCTGGAAACTATGGCTACACCTTC. The chain combines TRBV19 with TRBJ1-2, with D perhaps matching TRBD1 (6 bases). Germline loops: CDR1 LNHDA, CDR2 SQIVND (reference sequence). This CDR3 is 13 amino acids long. Between the trimmed V and J ends, which lost 8 bases and 2 bases, there was a span of 12 bases.

The chain has TRBV7-7 and TRBJ2-5; 9 bases map to TRBD2. The V gene's germline CDR1 is SSHAT and CDR2 FNYEAQ (reference sequence). This CDR3 region has 14 residues. Here the CDR3 DNA reads TGTGCTAGCTGCCGCGGGGGGGCCGAAGAGACCCAGTACTTC. Its protein is CASCRGGAEETQYF.

The chain links TRBV10-3 to TRBJ1-1; TRBD1 might be the D (5 bases). The CDR3 runs 18 residues. Per germline, CDR1 ENHRY and CDR2 SYGVKD. V gave up 1 base and J gave up 1 base, with 19 bases separating them. CDR3 amino acids: CAISEFAVQVGGNTEAFF. In DNA, the CDR3 is TGTGCCATCAGTGAGTTTGCCGTACAGGTCGGGGGGAACACTGAAGCTTTCTTT.

The chain carries TRBV19 and TRBJ1-5; possible D gene TRBD1, 5 bases. This CDR3 contains 16 residues. V lost 3 bases and J lost 6, with 18 bases in between. The germline CDR1 and CDR2 sequences are LNHDA and SQIVND (reference sequence). The chain's CDR3 is CASSIVVRAVGQPQHF. In DNA form, the CDR3 reads TGTGCCAGTAGTATTGTCGTCAGGGCAGTGGGTCAGCCCCAGCATTTT.

The chain employs TRBV7-2 and TRBJ2-7; TRBD2 agrees at 10 bases. Per the germline V gene, CDR1 is SGHTA and CDR2 is FQGNSA. V trimming: 5 bases; J trimming: 1 base; junction bases outside the gene matches: 8. The CDR3 consists of 16 residues. The CDR3 bases are TGTGCCAGCAGCCCCGACTGGACTAGCGGATCCTACGAGCAGTACTTC. This encodes CASSPDWTSGSYEQYF.

This clone showed up just once. This chain links TRBV7-9 with TRBJ2-7, with TRBD2 identical over 16 bases. Germline V lookup: CDR1 SEHNR, CDR2 FQNEAQ (reference sequence). Unmatched junction bases numbered 5, after V lost 4 bases and J lost 2 bases. The CDR3 runs 17 residues. CDR3 nucleotide sequence: TGTGCCAGCAGCTCGGCGGGACTAGCGGGGGGGACCTACGAGCAGTACTTC. Translated: CASSSAGLAGGTYEQYF. Full variable domain (outside the CDR3, taken from reference TRBV7-9 and TRBJ2-7): DTGVSQNPRHKITKRGQNVTFRCDPISEHNRLYWYRQTLGQGPEFLTYFQNEAQLEKSRLLSDRFSAERPKGSFSTLEIQRTEQGDSAMYLCASSSAGLAGGTYEQYFGPGTRLTVT.

V usage is TRBV7-2 and J usage is TRBJ2-3; D is undetermined. CDR1 and CDR2 from the germline V gene are SGHTA and FQGNSA. The CDR3 extends over 15 amino acids. The V and J ends lost 0 bases and 2 bases respectively, with 9 bases between them. CDR3 loop: CASSLARLNTDTQYF. As DNA, the CDR3 is TGTGCCAGCAGCTTAGCGCGGTTGAACACAGATACGCAGTATTTT.

V usage is TRBV7-2 and J usage is TRBJ2-2, with a weak D call TRBD1 (6 bases). This CDR3 comprises 14 residues. The V end lost 5 bases, the J end lost 5 bases, and 12 bases lay between the germline ends. CDR1 and CDR2 (germline): SGHTA, FQGNSA. CDR3 bases: TGTGCCAGCAGCCGTACAGGGAATACCGGGGAGCTGTTTTTT. Its protein product is CASSRTGNTGELFF. The variable domain in full, completed from reference TRBV7-2 and TRBJ2-2, reads GAGVSQSPSNKVTEKGKDVELRCDPISGHTALYWYRQSLGQGLEFLIYFQGNSAPDKSGLPSDRFSAERTGGSVSTLTIQRTQQEDSAVYLCASSRTGNTGELFFGEGSRLTVL.

The rearrangement uses TRBV5-8 and TRBJ2-3, with 7 positions matching TRBD1. The CDR3 is 14 amino acids. Losses at the gene ends were 4 bases for V and 4 bases for J; bases not matched to a gene: 6. Germline V CDR1 and CDR2: SGHTS, YDEGEE. CDR3 loop: CASSVGQDPDTQYF. As DNA, the CDR3 is TGTGCCAGCAGCGTTGGACAGGACCCAGATACGCAGTATTTT.

The chain employs TRBV7-8 and TRBJ1-3; D unresolved. The CDR3 loop spans 14 amino acids. V shed 1 base and J shed 2 bases, with 6 bases lying between them. Looked up from germline, CDR1 is SGHVS and CDR2 is FQNEAQ. CDR3 sequence (DNA): TGTGCCAGCAGCTTAGTCCCAGCTGGAAACACCATATATTTT. It specifies CASSLVPAGNTIYF.

The V gene is TRBV4-1, the J gene TRBJ2-1, with TRBD1 identical over 9 bases. The CDR3 is made up of 15 amino acids. CDR1 is MGHRA, CDR2 YSYEKL, per germline. V was pared by 1 base and J by 2 bases, with 0 bases of the junction left unmatched. CDR3 bases: TGCGCCAGCAGCCAAGGGGACAGGGCCTACAATGAGCAGTTCTTC. This codes for CASSQGDRAYNEQFF.

The rearrangement uses TRBV4-1 and TRBJ1-2, with D unclear. From germline, CDR1 is MGHRA and CDR2 YSYEKL. Trimming removed 0 bases at V and 4 bases at J, with 12 bases between. This CDR3 spans 15 amino acids. The CDR3 region is CASSQDPSLIYGYTF. CDR3 DNA: TGCGCCAGCAGCCAAGATCCAAGCCTGATCTATGGCTACACCTTC.

This clone was observed a handful of times. This chain connects TRBV5-5 to TRBJ2-7; 12 positions agree with TRBD1. V lost 3 bases to trimming and J lost 9 bases; unmatched junction nucleotides: 10. This CDR3 has 15 amino acids. The germline V gene encodes CDR1 SGHKS and CDR2 YYEKEE (reference sequence). The CDR3 protein is CASSSAGTGGEGQYF. CDR3 bases: TGTGCCAGCAGCTCGGCCGGGACAGGGGGCGAAGGGCAGTACTTC.

The chain is built from TRBV4-1 and TRBJ1-1; 7 bases map to TRBD1. Losses at the gene ends were 6 bases for V and 0 bases for J; bases not matched to a gene: 13. CDR1 is MGHRA and CDR2 is YSYEKL in the germline V gene. The CDR3 has 17 residues. The CDR3 region is CASSLQGVSGMNTEAFF. The CDR3 coding sequence is TGCGCCAGCAGTCTGCAGGGGGTTAGCGGTATGAACACTGAAGCTTTCTTT.

The chain couples TRBV30 to TRBJ1-2; D call uncertain. This CDR3 is built from 11 residues. CDR1 is GTSNPN and CDR2 is SVGIG in the germline V gene (reference sequence). Trimming removed 1 base at V and 8 bases at J, with 8 bases between. The CDR3, as DNA: TGTGCCTGGAGTGCAAACGAGGGCTACACCTTC. Its protein is CAWSANEGYTF.